These 16 T cell receptor beta chains were sequenced from one sample in a study of identical twins. TCRdb ran MiXCR on the 5' RACE reads and lists one entry per CDR3 protein. The table records roughly 470,000 distinct CDR3 sequences, 14% of them present only once. The data also belong to a second study, concerning yellow fever vaccine responses in identical twins.

The source material was CD4+ T cells sorted from blood. The receptor set was obtained from a woman aged 18-29 years in good health.

This clonotype came up many times. V gene TRBV20-1 combines with J gene TRBJ2-3, with 7 nucleotides matching TRBD2. The V gene end was trimmed by 0 bases and the J gene end by 7 bases; junction bases not matched to a gene: 10. Germline CDR1 and CDR2: DFQATT and SNEGSKA (reference sequence). The CDR3 spans 15 residues. The CDR3 spells CSARDRGGGYHTQYF. As DNA, the CDR3 is TGCAGTGCTAGAGACCGTGGGGGGGGGTACCATACGCAGTATTTT.

This clonotype came up many times. The V gene is TRBV6-1, the J gene TRBJ1-1, with D possibly TRBD1 on 6 matching bases. Germline loops: CDR1 MNHNS, CDR2 SASEGT. V was clipped by 8 bases and J by 0 bases, with 10 bases between them. The CDR3 covers 13 residues. Written as DNA, the CDR3 is TGTGCCAGCGGCACAGGGATGAACACTGAAGCTTTCTTT. Encoded protein: CASGTGMNTEAFF.

A few counts support this clonotype. The CDR3 DNA is TGTGCCACCAGTGACACTGGGACAGGGAGAAACAATGAGCAGTTCTTC. This translates into CATSDTGTGRNNEQFF. The chain is built from TRBV24-1 and TRBJ2-1; 9 nucleotides line up with TRBD1. CDR1 KGHDR and CDR2 SFDVKD come from the germline V gene. V lost 4 bases, J lost 5 bases, and 8 bases stayed unmatched. This CDR3 has 16 amino acids.

This clonotype was detected only a few times. The V and J genes are TRBV7-2 and TRBJ2-3; D gene uncertain. V lost 5 bases to trimming and J lost 6 bases, with 12 bases between them. Germline V lookup: CDR1 SGHTA, CDR2 FQGNSA. This CDR3 region has 13 residues. Here the CDR3 DNA reads TGTGCCAGCAGCCCCTATCTAGGGGATACGCAGTATTTT. It codes for CASSPYLGDTQYF.

The chain has TRBV6-2 or TRBV6-3 and TRBJ2-3; the match to TRBD2 covers 7 bases. The germline V gene has CDR1 MNHEY and CDR2 SVGEGT. V was clipped by 5 bases and J by 2 bases; unmatched bases: 4. This CDR3 has 14 residues. In DNA, the CDR3 is TGTGCCAGCAGTCGGAGCGGGAACACAGATACGCAGTATTTT. Its protein is CASSRSGNTDTQYF.

The chain is built from TRBV3-1 and TRBJ1-4, with D unresolved. Trimming pared 9 bases from V and 5 bases from J, leaving 19 bases between. The CDR3 length is 15 residues. Germline V gene lookup returns CDR1 LGHDT and CDR2 YNNKEL (reference sequence). CDR3 sequence: CASQDLLAGNEKLFF. DNA for the CDR3: TGTGCCAGTCAAGACCTACTCGCGGGGAATGAAAAACTGTTTTTT.

The chain is built from TRBV12-5 and TRBJ2-1; TRBD1 aligns across 7 bases. Trimming removed 4 bases from V and 9 bases from J; junction bases left unmatched: 24. The CDR3 is 19 residues long. Germline CDR1 reads LGHNT; CDR2 reads FRNRAP. CDR3 nucleotide sequence: TGTGCTAGTGGTTCGTCGACAGGGAACTATCCTTGGTTGCTTATTGAGCAGTTCTTC. Translated: CASGSSTGNYPWLLIEQFF. Full variable domain (rest looked up from reference TRBV12-5 and TRBJ2-1): DARVTQTPRHKVTEMGQEVTMRCQPILGHNTVFWYRQTMMQGLELLAYFRNRAPLDDSGMPKDRFSAEMPDATLATLKIQPSEPRDSAVYFCASGSSTGNYPWLLIEQFFGPGTRLTVL.

CDR3 protein: CASRGTSGSSYNEQFF. CDR3 nucleotides: TGTGCCAGCAGAGGGACTAGCGGAAGCTCCTACAATGAGCAGTTCTTC. The J gene is TRBJ2-1, the V gene TRBV6-4; 11 nucleotides align to TRBD2. Losses at the gene ends were 6 bases for V and 0 bases for J; bases not matched to a gene: 4. This CDR3 is 16 amino acids long. Germline V gene data show CDR1 as MRHNA and CDR2 as SNTAGT.

The chain links TRBV20-1 to TRBJ2-2; 9 nucleotides align to TRBD1. The CDR3 consists of 14 residues. The J segment lost 3 bases and the V segment lost 6 bases, leaving 5 bases of the junction unmatched. Germline V gives CDR1 DFQATT, CDR2 SNEGSKA (reference sequence). The CDR3 reads CSATGTGHTGELFF. The CDR3 DNA follows: TGCAGTGCCACCGGGACAGGGCACACCGGGGAGCTGTTTTTT.

The chain couples TRBV24-1 to TRBJ2-1; no reliable D call. Germline V gene sequence: CDR1 KGHDR, CDR2 SFDVKD. There are 17 residues in the CDR3. Trimming removed 0 bases at V and 0 bases at J, with 11 bases between. The CDR3 sequence is CATSDLSGMGSYNEQFF. The CDR3 DNA sequence: TGTGCCACCAGTGATTTGTCAGGAATGGGCTCCTACAATGAGCAGTTCTTC.

This clonotype was observed a handful of times. The genes are TRBV21-1 and TRBJ2-6; the DNA was not used to check the table's D call, TRBD1. TRBV21-1 is assigned pseudogene status. The CDR3 is made up of 18 amino acids. The CDR3 nucleotides are TGTGCCAGCAGCCCCCCAGACGACGGAAGCTCTGGGGCCAACGTCCTGACTTTC. Translated, it gives CASSPPDDGSSGANVLTF.

A few counts support this clonotype. J is TRBJ2-1 and V is TRBV7-9; D call uncertain. V was cut by 6 bases and J by 5 bases, with 11 bases left in between. The CDR3 is made up of 13 amino acids. From germline, CDR1 is SEHNR and CDR2 FQNEAQ (reference sequence). The CDR3: CASRFGKNNEQFF. For the CDR3, the DNA is TGTGCCAGCAGGTTTGGGAAGAACAATGAGCAGTTCTTC.

This chain connects TRBV6-1 to TRBJ2-1, with TRBD1 matching over 7 bases. Germline V gene sequence: CDR1 MNHNS, CDR2 SASEGT. After removal of 8 bases from V and 0 bases from J, the junction contained 10 bases not matched to a gene. The CDR3 length is 16 residues. CDR3 loop: CASGATGASSYNEQFF. The CDR3 nucleotides read TGTGCCAGCGGGGCTACAGGGGCGAGCTCCTACAATGAGCAGTTCTTC.

There are many counts of this clonotype. This sequence joins TRBV4-2 and TRBJ2-5; 11 bases map to TRBD2. The germline V gene has CDR1 LGHNA and CDR2 YNFKEQ. With 1 base clipped from V and 0 bases from J, the junction kept 7 bases outside the gene matches. The CDR3 sequence is 18 residues long. CDR3 region: CASSQGTSSGGYQETQYF. CDR3 nucleotide sequence: TGTGCCAGCAGCCAAGGGACGTCTAGCGGGGGGTACCAAGAGACCCAGTACTTC.

This rearrangement joins TRBV25-1 to TRBJ1-1; D unclear. Per germline, CDR1 MGHDK and CDR2 SYGVNS. Trimming pared 4 bases from V and 4 bases from J, leaving 7 bases between. The CDR3 covers 12 residues. Here the CDR3 reads CASSGRITEAFF. DNA of the CDR3: TGTGCCAGCAGTGGTAGGATCACTGAAGCTTTCTTT. The whole variable domain, remainder taken from reference TRBV25-1 and TRBJ1-1, is EADIYQTPRYLVIGTGKKITLECSQTMGHDKMYWYQQDPGMELHLIHYSYGVNSTEKGDLSSESTVSRIRTEHFPLTLESARPSHTSQYLCASSGRITEAFFGQGTRLTVV.

This clonotype turned up a few times. This chain joins TRBV5-1 and TRBJ2-5; D is perhaps TRBD2 (5 bases). The CDR3 covers 14 residues. Trimming shortened V by 1 base and J by 2 bases, and 9 bases separated the two germline ends. Germline V gene sequence: CDR1 SGHRS, CDR2 YFSETQ. CDR3 nucleotide sequence: TGCGCCAGCAGCTTGTTCGGGAATCAAGAGACCCAGTACTTC. This codes for CASSLFGNQETQYF. The full variable domain, rest sourced from reference TRBV5-1 and TRBJ2-5, is KAGVTQTPRYLIKTRGQQVTLSCSPISGHRSVSWYQQTPGQGLQFLFEYFSETQRNKGNFPGRFSGRQFSNSRSEMNVSTLELGDSALYLCASSLFGNQETQYFGPGTRLLVL.